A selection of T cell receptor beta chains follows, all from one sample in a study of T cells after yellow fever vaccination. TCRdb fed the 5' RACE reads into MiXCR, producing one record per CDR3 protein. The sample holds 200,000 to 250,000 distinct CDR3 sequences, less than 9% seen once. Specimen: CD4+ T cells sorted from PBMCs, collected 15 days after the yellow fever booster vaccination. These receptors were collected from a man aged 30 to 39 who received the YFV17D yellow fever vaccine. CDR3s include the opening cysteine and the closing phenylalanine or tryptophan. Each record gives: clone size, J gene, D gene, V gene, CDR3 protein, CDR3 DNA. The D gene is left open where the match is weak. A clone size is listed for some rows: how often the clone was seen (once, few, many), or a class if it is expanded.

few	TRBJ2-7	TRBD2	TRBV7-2	CASSLAHGLAGSYEQYF	TGTGCCAGCAGCTTAGCGCACGGACTAGCGGGATCTTACGAGCAGTACTTC
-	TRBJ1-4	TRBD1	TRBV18	CASSRDPGDRGQNEKLFF	TGTGCCAGCTCACGGGACCCAGGAGACAGGGGGCAAAATGAAAAACTGTTTTTT
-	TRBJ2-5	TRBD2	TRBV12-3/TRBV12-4	CASSPPPLAGDSETQYF	TGTGCCAGCAGCCCCCCCCCCCTAGCGGGAGATAGCGAGACCCAGTACTTC
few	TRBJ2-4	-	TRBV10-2	CASSLPPGDVKNIQYF	TGCGCCAGCAGCCTCCCCCCGGGGGACGTCAAAAACATTCAGTACTTC
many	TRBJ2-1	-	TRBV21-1	CASSTPVENEQFF	TGTGCCAGCAGCACCCCCGTGGAGAATGAGCAGTTCTTC
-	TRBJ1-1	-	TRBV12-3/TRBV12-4	CASSQRRERWQSKAFF	TGTGCCAGCAGTCAACGGCGGGAGAGATGGCAAAGCAAAGCTTTCTTT
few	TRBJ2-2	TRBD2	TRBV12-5	CASGWAVAGGVGELFF	TGTGCTAGTGGCTGGGCGGTGGCGGGAGGTGTCGGGGAGCTGTTTTTT
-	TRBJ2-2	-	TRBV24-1	CATSESGQLAGELFF	TGTGCCACCAGTGAATCAGGACAGTTAGCCGGGGAGCTGTTTTTT
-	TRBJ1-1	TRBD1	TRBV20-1	CIGAQGQKAFF	TGCATTGGTGCACAGGGACAGAAAGCTTTCTTT
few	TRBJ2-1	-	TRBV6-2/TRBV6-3	CASSYPYNEQFF	TGTGCCAGCAGTTACCCCTACAATGAGCAGTTCTTC
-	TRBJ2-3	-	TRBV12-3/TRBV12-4	CASSLGGLPTDTQYF	TGTGCCAGCAGTTTGGGGGGCCTCCCCACAGATACGCAGTATTTT
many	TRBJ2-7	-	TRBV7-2	CASSLMWGASYEQYF	TGTGCCAGCAGCTTAATGTGGGGGGCTAGCTACGAGCAGTACTTC
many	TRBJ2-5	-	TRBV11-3	CASSSRGQQETQYF	TGTGCCAGCAGCTCCCGGGGGCAACAAGAGACCCAGTACTTC
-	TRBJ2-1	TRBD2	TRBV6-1	CATEGLAYEQFF	TGTGCCACCGAGGGACTAGCATATGAGCAGTTCTTC
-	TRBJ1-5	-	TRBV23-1	CASSQLEMSNQPQHF	TGCGCCAGCAGTCAATTAGAGATGAGTAATCAGCCCCAGCATTTT
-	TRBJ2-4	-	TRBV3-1	CASSHGPRNIQYF	TGTGCCAGCAGCCACGGCCCTCGCAACATTCAGTACTTC